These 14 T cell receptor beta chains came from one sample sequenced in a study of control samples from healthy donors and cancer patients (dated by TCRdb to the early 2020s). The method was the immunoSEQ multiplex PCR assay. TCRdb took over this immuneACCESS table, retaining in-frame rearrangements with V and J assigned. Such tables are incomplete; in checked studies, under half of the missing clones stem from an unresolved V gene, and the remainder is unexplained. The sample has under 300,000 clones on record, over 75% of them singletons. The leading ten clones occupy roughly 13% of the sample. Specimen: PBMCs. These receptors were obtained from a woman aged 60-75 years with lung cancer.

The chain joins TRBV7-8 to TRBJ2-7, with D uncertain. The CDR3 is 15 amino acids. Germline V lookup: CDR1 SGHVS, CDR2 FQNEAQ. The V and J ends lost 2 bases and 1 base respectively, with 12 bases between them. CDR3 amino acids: CASSLTPHPSYEQYF. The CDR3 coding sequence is TGTGCCAGCAGCTTAACTCCACACCCTTCCTACGAGCAGTACTTC.

CDR3: CASSLGGTGVNTEAFF. The CDR3 coding sequence is TGTGCCAGCAGCCTTGGGGGGACAGGGGTGAACACTGAAGCTTTCTTT. J is TRBJ1-1 and V is TRBV14, with 10 bases identical to TRBD1. Germline lookup yields CDR1 SGHDN and CDR2 FVKESK. Losses at the gene ends were 4 bases for V and 0 bases for J; bases not matched to a gene: 5. This CDR3 has 16 residues. The full variable domain, with the rest looked up from reference TRBV14 and TRBJ1-1, is EAGVTQFPSHSVIEKGQTVTLRCDPISGHDNLYWYRRVMGKEIKFLLHFVKESKQDESGMPNNRFLAERTGGTYSTLKVQPAELEDSGVYFCASSLGGTGVNTEAFFGQGTRLTVV.

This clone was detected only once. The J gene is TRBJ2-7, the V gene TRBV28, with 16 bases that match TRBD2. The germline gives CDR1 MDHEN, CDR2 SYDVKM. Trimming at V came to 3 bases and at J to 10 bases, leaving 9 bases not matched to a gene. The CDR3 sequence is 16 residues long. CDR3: CASSFTGTSGRAYQYF. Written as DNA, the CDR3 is TGTGCCAGCAGTTTCACCGGGACTAGCGGGAGGGCCTATCAGTACTTC.

The CDR3 region is CASSLDMGAPYNEQFF. CDR3 bases: TGTGCCAGCAGCTTAGATATGGGGGCTCCCTACAATGAGCAGTTCTTC. This chain uses TRBV11-3 with TRBJ2-1; a possible D gene is TRBD1 (6 bases). Trimming removed 0 bases from V and 2 bases from J, with 11 bases in between. The CDR3 consists of 16 residues. Germline loops: CDR1 SGHNT, CDR2 YENEEA.

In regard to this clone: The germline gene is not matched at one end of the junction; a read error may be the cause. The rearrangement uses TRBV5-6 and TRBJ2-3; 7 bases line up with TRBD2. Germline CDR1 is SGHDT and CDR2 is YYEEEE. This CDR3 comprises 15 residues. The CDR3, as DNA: TGTGCCAGCAGCTTGGCCGGGGGGTCCACACATACGCAGTATTTT. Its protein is CASSLAGGSTHTQYF.

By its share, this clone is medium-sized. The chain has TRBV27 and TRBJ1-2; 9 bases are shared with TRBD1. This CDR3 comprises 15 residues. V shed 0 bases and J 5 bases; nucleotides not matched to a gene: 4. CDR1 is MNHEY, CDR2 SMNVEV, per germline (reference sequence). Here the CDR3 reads CASSLSYGTGYGYTF. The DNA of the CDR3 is TGTGCCAGCAGTTTATCGTATGGGACAGGGTATGGCTACACCTTC.

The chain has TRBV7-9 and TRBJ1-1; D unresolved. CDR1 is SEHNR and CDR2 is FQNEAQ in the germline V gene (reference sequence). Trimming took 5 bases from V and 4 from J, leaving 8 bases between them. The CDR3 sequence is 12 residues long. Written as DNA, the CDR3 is TGTGCCAGCAGCCCTTTAACCACTGAAGCTTTCTTT. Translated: CASSPLTTEAFF. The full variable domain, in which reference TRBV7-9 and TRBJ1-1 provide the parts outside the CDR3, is DTGVSQNPRHKITKRGQNVTFRCDPISEHNRLYWYRQTLGQGPEFLTYFQNEAQLEKSRLLSDRFSAERPKGSFSTLEIQRTEQGDSAMYLCASSPLTTEAFFGQGTRLTVV.

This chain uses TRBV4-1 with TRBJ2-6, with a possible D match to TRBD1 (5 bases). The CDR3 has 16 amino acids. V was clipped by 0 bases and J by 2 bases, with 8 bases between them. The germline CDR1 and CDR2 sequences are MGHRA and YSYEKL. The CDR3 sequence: CASSQDPGTGANVLTF. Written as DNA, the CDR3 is TGCGCCAGCAGCCAAGATCCAGGGACTGGGGCCAACGTCCTGACTTTC.

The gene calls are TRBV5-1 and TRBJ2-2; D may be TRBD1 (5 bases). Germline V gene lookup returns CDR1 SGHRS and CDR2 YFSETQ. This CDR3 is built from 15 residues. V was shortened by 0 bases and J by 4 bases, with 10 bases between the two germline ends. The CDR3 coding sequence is TGCGCCAGCAGCTTGGGGGCAGGGTCCACCGGGGAGCTGTTTTTT. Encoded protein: CASSLGAGSTGELFF. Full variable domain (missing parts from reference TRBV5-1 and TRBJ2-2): KAGVTQTPRYLIKTRGQQVTLSCSPISGHRSVSWYQQTPGQGLQFLFEYFSETQRNKGNFPGRFSGRQFSNSRSEMNVSTLELGDSALYLCASSLGAGSTGELFFGEGSRLTVL.

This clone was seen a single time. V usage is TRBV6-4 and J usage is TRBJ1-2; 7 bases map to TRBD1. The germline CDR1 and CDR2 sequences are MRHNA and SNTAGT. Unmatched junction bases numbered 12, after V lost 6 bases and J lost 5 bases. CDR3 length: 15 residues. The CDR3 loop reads CASSPGGGGVYGYTF. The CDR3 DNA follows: TGTGCCAGCAGCCCCGGCGGAGGGGGCGTTTATGGCTACACCTTC.

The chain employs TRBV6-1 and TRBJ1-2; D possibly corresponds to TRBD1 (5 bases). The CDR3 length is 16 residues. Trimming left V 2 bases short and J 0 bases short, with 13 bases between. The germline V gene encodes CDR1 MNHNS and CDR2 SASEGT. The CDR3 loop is CASSEYGGGANYGYTF. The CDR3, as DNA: TGTGCCAGCAGTGAATACGGGGGAGGGGCTAACTATGGCTACACCTTC.

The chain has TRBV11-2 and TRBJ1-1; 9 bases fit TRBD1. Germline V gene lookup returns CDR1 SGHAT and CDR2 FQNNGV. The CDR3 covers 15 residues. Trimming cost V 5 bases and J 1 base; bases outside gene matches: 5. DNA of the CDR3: TGTGCCAGCAGCCGCAGACAGGGGGGGAACACTGAAGCTTTCTTT. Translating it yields CASSRRQGGNTEAFF.

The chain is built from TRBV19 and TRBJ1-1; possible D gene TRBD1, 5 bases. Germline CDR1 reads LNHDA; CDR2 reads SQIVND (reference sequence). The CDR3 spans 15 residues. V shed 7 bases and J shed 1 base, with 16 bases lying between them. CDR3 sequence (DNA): TGTGCCAGTAAGGTCCAGGACACTTCGAACACTGAAGCTTTCTTT. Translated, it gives CASKVQDTSNTEAFF.

The CDR3 region has the DNA TGTGCCAGCAGCCGGACTGGAAACCTCTACGAGCAGTACTTC. Its translation is CASSRTGNLYEQYF. V and J are TRBV7-9 and TRBJ2-7; TRBD2 might be the D (5 bases). This CDR3 spans 14 amino acids. The V gene lost 5 bases and the J gene lost 3 bases, with 14 bases spanning the gap. Per the germline V gene, CDR1 is SEHNR and CDR2 is FQNEAQ (reference sequence).